The next 29 T cell receptor beta chains were all read from a single sample in a study of blood T cell repertoires in COVID-19. Sequenced by immunoSEQ multiplex PCR; TCRdb stores in-frame clones only, minus some. The sample yields around 400,000 clones, 70% to 90% seen once. Input material: PBMCs or T cells enriched from blood (not recorded which). The receptor source for this set is a woman aged 18-30 years who had been exposed to COVID-19.

The sample holds one count of this clone. The chain uses TRBV10-1 and TRBJ2-1; 8 nucleotides line up with TRBD1. This CDR3 spans 16 amino acids. V dropped 0 bases and J dropped 6; count of bases not matched to a gene: 7. CDR1 and CDR2 from the germline V gene are WNHNN and SYGVQD (reference sequence). The DNA for the CDR3 is TGCGCCAGCAGTGAGTCGACAGGACAGGGTTTCAATGAGCAGTTCTTC. As protein: CASSESTGQGFNEQFF.

The chain recombines TRBV5-1 with TRBJ2-3; TRBD1 aligns across 12 bases. Germline CDR1 is SGHRS and CDR2 is YFSETQ. Trimming took 0 bases from V and 10 from J; bases not matched to a gene: 9. The CDR3 contains 16 residues. For the CDR3, the DNA is TGCGCCAGCAGCTTGGCCTCCGGGACAGGGGGCGATGCGCAGTATTTT. It specifies CASSLASGTGGDAQYF. The full variable domain, its missing parts supplied by reference TRBV5-1 and TRBJ2-3, is KAGVTQTPRYLIKTRGQQVTLSCSPISGHRSVSWYQQTPGQGLQFLFEYFSETQRNKGNFPGRFSGRQFSNSRSEMNVSTLELGDSALYLCASSLASGTGGDAQYFGPGTRLTVL.

The chain carries TRBV19 and TRBJ2-3; 7 bases are a match to TRBD2. Germline CDR1 is LNHDA and CDR2 is SQIVND (reference sequence). After removal of 10 bases from V and 6 bases from J, the junction contained 10 bases not matched to a gene. CDR3 length: 13 residues. The CDR3 DNA reads as TGTGCCACCTCTAGCGGAAACCTTGATACGCAGTATTTT. Protein product: CATSSGNLDTQYF.

V and J are TRBV6-5 and TRBJ1-6; D is uncertain. Germline-derived CDR1 and CDR2 are MNHEY and SVGAGI. V was trimmed by 10 bases and J by 9 bases, leaving 13 bases between them. This CDR3 comprises 12 residues. CDR3: CATSQSGSPLHF. CDR3 nucleotide sequence: TGTGCCACCTCCCAGTCGGGTTCACCCCTCCACTTT.

The rearrangement links TRBV6-4 to TRBJ1-1; 8 bases fit TRBD1. V lost 4 bases, J lost 3 bases, and 10 bases stayed unmatched. In germline, CDR1 is MRHNA, CDR2 SNTAGT. The CDR3 contains 16 residues. CDR3 coding DNA: TGTGCCAGCAGTGCCTACAGGGGGATGTGGGACACTGAAGCTTTCTTT. Its translation: CASSAYRGMWDTEAFF.

V gene TRBV14 combines with J gene TRBJ1-5; no clear D. Germline CDR1 and CDR2: SGHDN and FVKESK. The CDR3 has 14 residues. The V end was cut by 3 bases, the J end by 0 bases, with 6 bases between. This CDR3 reads CASSQANSNQPQHF. CDR3 coding DNA: TGTGCCAGCAGCCAGGCCAATAGCAATCAGCCCCAGCATTTT.

The chain links TRBV6-5 to TRBJ2-5; perhaps TRBD2 as D (6 bases). Germline-derived CDR1 and CDR2 are MNHEY and SVGAGI. The CDR3 spans 14 residues. Trimming cost V 5 bases and J 5 bases, with 15 bases left between them. The DNA for the CDR3 is TGTGCCAGCAGTCCGACCCAACTAGCCGAGACCCAGTACTTC. This gives the protein CASSPTQLAETQYF.

The chain carries TRBV29-1 and TRBJ2-7; TRBD2 aligns across 8 bases. The junction had 11 bases not matched to a gene; V was cut back by 1 base and J by 3 bases. The CDR3 length is 16 residues. Germline-derived CDR1 and CDR2 are SQVTM and ANQGSEA. DNA for the CDR3: TGCAGCGTTGAAGGGGCGGGAGGAATGGGTGACTACGAGCAGTACTTC. Residues: CSVEGAGGMGDYEQYF.

The genes are TRBV6-5 and TRBJ2-7; 8 nucleotides match TRBD2. The CDR3 spans 15 residues. The J segment lost 0 bases and the V segment lost 7 bases, leaving 8 bases of the junction unmatched. The germline gives CDR1 MNHEY, CDR2 SVGAGI. CDR3 DNA: TGTGCCAGCAACCTTGACCGGGGGGGCTCCTACGAGCAGTACTTC. It is translated as CASNLDRGGSYEQYF.

The CDR3, as DNA: TGTGCCAGCAGGACTACAGGGGCGGTGGACGGGAACTATGGCTACACCTTC. This codes for CASRTTGAVDGNYGYTF. V gene TRBV28 combines with J gene TRBJ1-2; 7 bases fit TRBD1. The length of the CDR3 is 17 residues. J lost 2 bases, V lost 6 bases, and 15 bases had no gene match. In germline, CDR1 is MDHEN, CDR2 SYDVKM.

This chain joins TRBV7-2 and TRBJ1-5; D is perhaps TRBD1 (5 bases). Deletions cut 2 bases from V and 6 bases from J, with 14 bases between. Germline CDR1 SGHTA, CDR2 FQGNSA. CDR3 size: 15 residues. The CDR3 region has the DNA TGTGCCAGCAGCTTAAGTCGAGGGGAGGGTCAGCCCCAGCATTTT. This encodes CASSLSRGEGQPQHF.

The chain couples TRBV28 to TRBJ1-5, with D perhaps TRBD1 (5 bases). The CDR3 spans 16 residues. With 7 bases removed from V and 0 bases from J, the gap between germline ends came to 16 bases. Germline CDR1 and CDR2: MDHEN and SYDVKM. CDR3 amino acids: CASTTVGGDSNQPQHF. In nucleotides, the CDR3 is TGTGCCAGCACCACAGTTGGGGGGGATAGCAATCAGCCCCAGCATTTT.

Notes on this clone: A much larger clone sits a single nucleotide away, making a read error possible. The chain has TRBV12-3 or TRBV12-4 and TRBJ2-7, with 7 bases aligning to TRBD1. V lost 4 bases and J lost 3; bases outside the gene matches: 3. The CDR3 has 13 residues. The CDR3 bases are TGTGCCAGCAGTTCGGGACAGCTCTACGAGCAGTACTTC. Amino acid sequence: CASSSGQLYEQYF.

The V and J genes are TRBV18 and TRBJ1-2; TRBD1 agrees at 7 bases. CDR1 and CDR2 (germline): KGHSH, LQKENI. V was clipped by 2 bases and J by 5 bases; unmatched bases: 8. The CDR3 contains 15 residues. CDR3 nucleotides: TGTGCCAGCTCACCAGTTGCCAGGGGGGATTATGGCTACACCTTC. Encoded protein: CASSPVARGDYGYTF. Based on the CDR3 plus reference TRBV18 and TRBJ1-2, the full variable domain is NAGVMQNPRHLVRRRGQEARLRCSPMKGHSHVYWYRQLPEEGLKFMVYLQKENIIDESGMPKERFSAEFPKEGPSILRIQQVVRGDSAAYFCASSPVARGDYGYTFGSGTRLTVV.

A few counts support this clone. CDR3 amino acids: CASSRGGQNTEAFF. CDR3 DNA sequence: TGTGCCAGCAGTCGAGGGGGACAGAACACTGAAGCTTTCTTT. The chain employs TRBV25-1 and TRBJ1-1, with a possible D match to TRBD1 (6 bases). V was cut by 5 bases and J by 1 base, with 11 bases left in between. There are 14 residues in the CDR3. Germline values: CDR1 MGHDK, CDR2 SYGVNS. The full variable domain, in which reference TRBV25-1 and TRBJ1-1 provide the parts outside the CDR3, is EADIYQTPRYLVIGTGKKITLECSQTMGHDKMYWYQQDPGMELHLIHYSYGVNSTEKGDLSSESTVSRIRTEHFPLTLESARPSHTSQYLCASSRGGQNTEAFFGQGTRLTVV.

The chain links TRBV19 to TRBJ2-1, with TRBD2 identical over 8 bases. The CDR3 runs to 13 residues. Germline CDR1 and CDR2: LNHDA and SQIVND (reference sequence). Germline trimming cut 1 base from V and 15 bases from J; bases unmatched to any gene: 8. DNA for the CDR3: TGTGCCAGTAGTATAGGGCTAGCGGGTCTGGTGTTCTTC. It yields the protein CASSIGLAGLVFF.

The genes are TRBV25-1 and TRBJ2-1, with 13 bases fitting TRBD2. Unmatched junction bases numbered 11, after V lost 1 base and J lost 8 bases. Germline values: CDR1 MGHDK, CDR2 SYGVNS. This CDR3 comprises 18 residues. The CDR3 region is CASSELVGLAGDRDEQFF. The CDR3 nucleotides are TGTGCCAGCAGTGAATTGGTCGGACTAGCGGGGGATAGGGATGAGCAGTTCTTC.

The rearrangement uses TRBV5-4 and TRBJ1-2; TRBD1 might be the D (5 bases). The CDR3 length is 14 residues. CDR1 is SGHNT, CDR2 YYREEE, per germline (reference sequence). V lost 2 bases and J 7 bases, leaving 15 bases between the germline ends. Written as DNA, the CDR3 is TGTGCCAGCAGCTTAACAGGAATGGGCCGTGGCTACACCTTC. It encodes CASSLTGMGRGYTF. Drawing the rest from reference TRBV5-4 and TRBJ1-2, the complete variable domain is ETGVTQSPTHLIKTRGQQVTLRCSSQSGHNTVSWYQQALGQGPQFIFQYYREEENGRGNFPPRFSGLQFPNYSSELNVNALELDDSALYLCASSLTGMGRGYTFGSGTRLTVV.

V is TRBV9 and J is TRBJ2-6, with 11 bases lining up with TRBD1. V lost 4 bases, J lost 2 bases, and 14 bases stayed unmatched. The germline V gene encodes CDR1 SGDLS and CDR2 YYNGEE. This CDR3 has 20 residues. The CDR3: CASSPHLLGQGATGANVLTF. The DNA for the CDR3 is TGTGCCAGCAGCCCCCACCTCTTAGGACAGGGGGCGACTGGGGCCAACGTCCTGACTTTC.

Here the CDR3 reads CSVGTGAYGYTF. The CDR3 nucleotides read TGCAGCGTAGGGACAGGGGCCTATGGCTACACCTTC. The J gene is TRBJ1-2, the V gene TRBV29-1, with TRBD1 matching 10 bases. This CDR3 has 12 amino acids. CDR1 and CDR2 from the germline V gene are SQVTM and ANQGSEA. After removal of 6 bases from V and 4 bases from J, the junction contained 2 bases not matched to a gene.

The rearrangement uses TRBV15 and TRBJ1-1; 7 bases are shared with TRBD1. The CDR3 length is 13 residues. With 1 base clipped from V and 7 bases from J, the junction kept 3 bases outside the gene matches. Germline V gene data show CDR1 as LNHNV and CDR2 as YYDKDF (reference sequence). The DNA for the CDR3 is TGTGCCACCAGCAGAGCAGGGGGTATTGAAGCTTTCTTT. It yields the protein CATSRAGGIEAFF.

The rearrangement links TRBV6-5 to TRBJ1-2; D is possibly TRBD1 (6 bases). Per germline, CDR1 MNHEY and CDR2 SVGAGI. Deletions cut 0 bases from V and 7 bases from J, with 15 bases between. The CDR3 covers 15 residues. The CDR3 DNA sequence: TGTGCCAGCAGTTACTCGAACCGGGGCAGGGGTGGCTACACCTTC. Its protein product is CASSYSNRGRGGYTF.

The chain joins TRBV7-9 to TRBJ2-5; 8 bases match TRBD1. V dropped 5 bases and J dropped 5; count of bases not matched to a gene: 10. Germline V CDR1 and CDR2: SEHNR, FQNEAQ (reference sequence). The CDR3 consists of 15 residues. As DNA, the CDR3 is TGTGCCAGCAGCGCCGTACAGGGGGTGGTGGAGACCCAGTACTTC. It specifies CASSAVQGVVETQYF.

The genes are TRBV6-5 and TRBJ2-7, with 9 bases lining up with TRBD1. The CDR3 covers 15 residues. Germline CDR1 reads MNHEY; CDR2 reads SVGAGI. J was trimmed by 2 bases and V by 8 bases; bases with no gene match: 10. The CDR3 is CASRPVGTGTYEQYF. The CDR3 bases are TGTGCCAGCCGTCCAGTCGGGACAGGGACCTACGAGCAGTACTTC.

The chain joins TRBV29-1 to TRBJ1-2, with D tentatively TRBD1 (5 bases). This CDR3 is built from 12 residues. In germline, CDR1 is SQVTM, CDR2 ANQGSEA. With 4 bases removed from V and 7 bases from J, the gap between germline ends came to 13 bases. The CDR3 DNA follows: TGCAGCGTTGTCTGGGGGGAACGTGGCTACACCTTC. Its translation: CSVVWGERGYTF.

This clone showed up just once. V gene TRBV7-2 combines with J gene TRBJ1-1; no reliable D call. CDR1 and CDR2 from the germline V gene are SGHTA and FQGNSA. Trimming left V 7 bases short and J 0 bases short, with 18 bases between. This CDR3 contains 16 residues. This CDR3 reads CASTQTLVRLNTEAFF. The CDR3 region has the DNA TGTGCCAGCACCCAAACCCTAGTAAGGTTGAACACTGAAGCTTTCTTT.

V is TRBV7-9 and J is TRBJ2-7, with 7 bases that match TRBD1. The trim removed 5 bases at V and 6 bases at J, leaving 7 bases unmatched. The CDR3 sequence is 13 residues long. Germline loops: CDR1 SEHNR, CDR2 FQNEAQ (reference sequence). CDR3: CASSSTGAGEQYF. The CDR3 DNA is TGTGCCAGCAGCAGCACAGGGGCCGGCGAGCAGTACTTC.

The V call is TRBV5-1, the J call TRBJ2-7; D is perhaps TRBD2 (5 bases). CDR1 is SGHRS and CDR2 is YFSETQ in the germline V gene. Trimming shortened V by 1 base and J by 0 bases, and 14 bases separated the two germline ends. CDR3 length equals 16 residues. The CDR3 region has the DNA TGCGCCAGCAGCTTGTTACGGACTTCCAGCTCCTACGAGCAGTACTTC. This sequence encodes CASSLLRTSSSYEQYF.

J is TRBJ1-5 and V is TRBV19; 10 nucleotides align to TRBD1. Trimming cost V 5 bases and J 4 bases; bases outside gene matches: 8. There are 16 residues in the CDR3. The germline V gene encodes CDR1 LNHDA and CDR2 SQIVND (reference sequence). The CDR3 DNA follows: TGTGCCAGTAGTGCGCGGGACAGGGGACGGAATCAGCCCCAGCATTTT. Translating it yields CASSARDRGRNQPQHF.